This TCR beta chain emerged from a study of cytomegalovirus exposure and HLA in healthy donors. Germline loops: CDR1 MNHNY, CDR2 SVGAGI (reference sequence). Trimming removed 7 bases from V and 2 bases from J, with 18 bases in between. The CDR3 is made up of 16 amino acids. The PCR ran on 60 Vbeta and 13 Jbeta primers. Libraries were prepared by immunoSEQ multiplex PCR; TCRdb keeps only in-frame clonotypes and omits some of them. This repertoire shows more than 110,000 clones, about three quarters found once; its top ten account for 1.5% to 2%. Samples came from healthy bone marrow donors. With respect to this clone: Its antigen is unidentified.

Whole-study results and caveats: In a later analysis, compared with equally common non-associated chains, HLA-associated beta chains were more expanded. The later analysis indicated that the majority of CMV-associated TCR beta chains appeared HLA-restricted.

Source material: PBMCs. The origin of this receptor is a woman between 25 and 40 years old in good health and CMV-seronegative. V is TRBV6-6 and J is TRBJ1-3; no firm D call. CDR3 coding DNA: TGTGCCAGCATCAACCCCGAGGTCCGGGCTGGAAACACCATATATTTT. It specifies CASINPEVRAGNTIYF.